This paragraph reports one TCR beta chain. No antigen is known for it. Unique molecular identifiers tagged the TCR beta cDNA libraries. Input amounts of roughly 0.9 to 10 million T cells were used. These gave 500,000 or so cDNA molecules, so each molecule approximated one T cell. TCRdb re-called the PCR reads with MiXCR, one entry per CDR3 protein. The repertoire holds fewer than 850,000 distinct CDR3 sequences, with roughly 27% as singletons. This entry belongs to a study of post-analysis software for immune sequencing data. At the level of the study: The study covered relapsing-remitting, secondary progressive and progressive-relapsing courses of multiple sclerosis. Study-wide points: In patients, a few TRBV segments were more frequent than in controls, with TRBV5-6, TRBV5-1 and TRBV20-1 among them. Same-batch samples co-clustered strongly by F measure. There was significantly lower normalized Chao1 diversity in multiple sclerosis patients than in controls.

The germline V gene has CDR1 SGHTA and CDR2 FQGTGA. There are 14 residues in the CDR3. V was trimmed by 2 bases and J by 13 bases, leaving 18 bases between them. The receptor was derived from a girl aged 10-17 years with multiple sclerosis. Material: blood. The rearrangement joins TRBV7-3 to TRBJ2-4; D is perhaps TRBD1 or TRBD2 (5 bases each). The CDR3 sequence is CASSLGSELGEQYF. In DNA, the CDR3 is TGTGCCAGCAGCTTAGGTTCTGAGTTGGGGGAGCAGTACTTC. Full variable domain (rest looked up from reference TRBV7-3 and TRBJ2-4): GAGVSQTPSNKVTEKGKYVELRCDPISGHTALYWYRQSLGQGPEFLIYFQGTGAADDSGLPNDRFFAVRPEGSVSTLKIQRTERGDSAVYLCASSLGSELGEQYFGAGTRLSVL.